Presented here are 17 T cell receptor beta chains from one specimen sequenced in a study of shared clonotypes between healthy human individuals. The method was immunoSEQ multiplex PCR; TCRdb's version includes in-frame clones alone and lacks a portion of them. The repertoire holds 1,500,000 or so clones, with around 98.5% as singletons. The sample consisted of naive CD4+ T cells sorted from blood. Described subset: CD45RA+ positively selected. These receptors were taken from a man aged 25-45 years in good health.

The rearrangement uses TRBV11-2 and TRBJ2-7; D is possibly TRBD1 (6 bases). CDR3 length equals 14 residues. In germline, CDR1 is SGHAT, CDR2 FQNNGV. The germline V and J ends were trimmed by 5 bases and 5 bases, with 16 bases remaining between them. CDR3 in amino acids: CASSPIRGVHEQYF. The CDR3 bases are TGTGCCAGCAGCCCTATCAGGGGAGTCCACGAGCAGTACTTC.

The rearrangement joins TRBV5-1 to TRBJ2-1; 10 bases align to TRBD2. The CDR3 runs to 17 residues. The junction had 11 bases not matched to a gene; V was cut back by 0 bases and J by 8 bases. Germline V gene data show CDR1 as SGHRS and CDR2 as YFSETQ. Here the CDR3 reads CASSLENSGRVVDEQFF. In DNA, the CDR3 is TGCGCCAGCAGCTTGGAGAACAGCGGGAGGGTGGTCGATGAGCAGTTCTTC.

The rearrangement uses TRBV19 and TRBJ1-5; TRBD1 matches 8 bases. The CDR3 length is 15 residues. Germline CDR1 is LNHDA and CDR2 is SQIVND (reference sequence). J was trimmed by 0 bases and V by 7 bases; bases with no gene match: 5. CDR3 protein: CASIRQGISNQPQHF. CDR3 bases: TGTGCCAGTATCAGACAGGGGATTAGCAATCAGCCCCAGCATTTT.

The chain joins TRBV7-3 to TRBJ2-1, with D perhaps matching TRBD1 or TRBD2 (6 bases each). The CDR3 is 15 amino acids. Germline CDR1 is SGHTA and CDR2 is FQGTGA. V was trimmed by 5 bases and J by 7 bases, leaving 18 bases between them. CDR3 amino acids: CASSPLGGPGNEQFF. The CDR3 DNA reads as TGTGCCAGCAGCCCTCTAGGGGGGCCCGGTAATGAGCAGTTCTTC.

The chain couples TRBV4-3 to TRBJ2-7; 7 bases align to TRBD2. The germline gives CDR1 LGHNA, CDR2 YSLEER. The ends lost 1 base at V and 4 bases at J; junction bases unmatched: 1. The CDR3 consists of 13 residues. CDR3 loop: CASSQGLAYEQYF. The CDR3 DNA follows: TGCGCCAGCAGCCAAGGACTAGCTTACGAGCAGTACTTC.

The chain recombines TRBV27 with TRBJ1-2; maybe TRBD1 (6 bases). Germline-derived CDR1 and CDR2 are MNHEY and SMNVEV (reference sequence). This CDR3 comprises 16 residues. Trimming left V 4 bases short and J 2 bases short, with 17 bases between. CDR3: CASSWAGEGKNYGYTF. CDR3 bases: TGTGCCAGCAGTTGGGCAGGGGAGGGGAAAAACTATGGCTACACCTTC.

The chain employs TRBV6-5 and TRBJ2-3, with TRBD2 identical over 7 bases. Germline-derived CDR1 and CDR2 are MNHEY and SVGAGI. Losses at the gene ends were 0 bases for V and 13 bases for J; bases not matched to a gene: 10. The CDR3 length is 14 residues. CDR3 in amino acids: CASSYSPLAGTKYF. CDR3 DNA: TGTGCCAGCAGTTACTCCCCCTTAGCGGGCACCAAGTATTTT.

This rearrangement joins TRBV15 to TRBJ1-5; D ambiguous. Deletions cut 3 bases from V and 3 bases from J, with 12 bases between. CDR3 length: 15 residues. Germline CDR1 LNHNV, CDR2 YYDKDF (reference sequence). Here the CDR3 reads CATSSSRADNQPQHF. The CDR3 DNA reads as TGTGCCACCAGCAGTTCACGCGCCGACAATCAGCCCCAGCATTTT.

The V gene is TRBV5-1, the J gene TRBJ2-2, with 12 bases fitting TRBD2. This CDR3 has 16 amino acids. The V segment lost 3 bases and the J segment 5 bases; nucleotides outside the gene matches: 5. Germline V gene data show CDR1 as SGHRS and CDR2 as YFSETQ. The CDR3 spells CASSSGLAGWTGELFF. CDR3 nucleotides: TGCGCCAGCAGCTCCGGACTAGCGGGATGGACCGGGGAGCTGTTTTTT.

This chain uses TRBV23-1 with TRBJ2-7; tentatively, D is TRBD1 or TRBD2 (5 bases each). TRBV23-1 is an ORF, with its function uncertain. With 8 bases removed from V and 2 bases from J, the gap between germline ends came to 16 bases. The CDR3 has 14 residues. CDR3 amino acids: CASGREIGAYEQYF. CDR3 coding DNA: TGCGCCAGCGGCAGGGAGATTGGAGCCTACGAGCAGTACTTC.

The CDR3 DNA follows: TGTGCCAACTCATCTGCGGGGCTAGCGGGAGTCACGTACGAGCAGTACTTC. It encodes CANSSAGLAGVTYEQYF. The genes are TRBV10-3 and TRBJ2-7; 10 bases align to TRBD2. With V trimmed by 10 bases and J by 4 bases, 19 bases remained unmatched. The CDR3 sequence is 17 residues long. Looked up from germline, CDR1 is ENHRY and CDR2 is SYGVKD.

V and J are TRBV6-1 and TRBJ2-7; D gene unclear. CDR1 is MNHNS and CDR2 is SASEGT in the germline V gene. The CDR3 has 12 residues. Between the trimmed V and J ends, which lost 7 bases and 2 bases, there was a span of 9 bases. CDR3 DNA sequence: TGTGCCAGCACCGTAGCCCCCTACGAGCAGTACTTC. This codes for CASTVAPYEQYF.

Turning to this clone: This CDR3 is also generated by other DNA sequences in the sample. The rearrangement links TRBV4-2 to TRBJ2-7; unclear D gene. Trimming shortened V by 0 bases and J by 6 bases, and 6 bases separated the two germline ends. CDR1 is LGHNA and CDR2 is YNFKEQ in the germline V gene. The CDR3 covers 12 residues. This CDR3 is CASSQDWGEQYF. Written as DNA, the CDR3 is TGTGCCAGCAGCCAAGATTGGGGCGAGCAGTACTTC.

A single count supports this clone. The rearrangement joins TRBV1 to TRBJ2-7; the D call TRBD2 from the table was never checked on the DNA. TRBV1 is tagged as a pseudogene. The CDR3 spans 16 residues. CDR3 DNA: TGCACCAGCAGCCAATCCGTAGCGGGTAAGTGTTACGAGCAGTACTTC. It is translated as CTSSQSVAGKCYEQYF.

This clone was detected once. The genes are TRBV6-5 and TRBJ1-2, with D possibly being TRBD1 (5 bases). The V end was cut by 6 bases, the J end by 0 bases, with 8 bases between. From germline, CDR1 is MNHEY and CDR2 SVGAGI. The CDR3 extends over 13 amino acids. The CDR3 region has the DNA TGTGCCAGCAGGACGACAGCTAACTATGGCTACACCTTC. Its translation is CASRTTANYGYTF.

This clone was seen a handful of times. The chain has TRBV18 and TRBJ1-5; no reliable D call. Trimming stripped 3 bases from V and 6 bases from J, with 15 bases between. CDR3 length: 15 amino acids. CDR1 is KGHSH and CDR2 is LQKENI in the germline V gene. The CDR3 DNA follows: TGTGCCAGCTCACCGGGCAACAGCGGGGTTCAGCCCCAGCATTTT. This translates into CASSPGNSGVQPQHF.

The V and J genes are TRBV7-2 and TRBJ2-7; tentatively, D is TRBD2 (5 bases). The germline V gene encodes CDR1 SGHTA and CDR2 FQGNSA. V was trimmed by 0 bases and J by 7 bases, leaving 16 bases between them. CDR3 length equals 15 residues. The CDR3 loop reads CASSLAFRLAGEQYF. The CDR3 coding sequence is TGTGCCAGCAGCTTAGCGTTTCGGCTAGCTGGGGAGCAGTACTTC.